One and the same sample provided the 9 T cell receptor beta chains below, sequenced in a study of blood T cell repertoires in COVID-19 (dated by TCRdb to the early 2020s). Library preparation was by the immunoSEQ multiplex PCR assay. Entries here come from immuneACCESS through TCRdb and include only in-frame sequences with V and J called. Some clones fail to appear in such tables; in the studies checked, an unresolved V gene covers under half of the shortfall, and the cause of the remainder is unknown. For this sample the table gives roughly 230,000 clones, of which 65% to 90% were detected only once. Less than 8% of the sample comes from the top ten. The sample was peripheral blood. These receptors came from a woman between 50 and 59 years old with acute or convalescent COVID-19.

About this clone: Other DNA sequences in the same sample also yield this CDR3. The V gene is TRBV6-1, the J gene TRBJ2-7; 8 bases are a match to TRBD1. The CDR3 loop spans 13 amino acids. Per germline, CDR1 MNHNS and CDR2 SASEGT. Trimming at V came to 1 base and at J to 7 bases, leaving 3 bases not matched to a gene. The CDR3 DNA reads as TGTGCCAGCAGTGAAGGACAGGGGACGGAGCAGTACTTC. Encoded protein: CASSEGQGTEQYF.

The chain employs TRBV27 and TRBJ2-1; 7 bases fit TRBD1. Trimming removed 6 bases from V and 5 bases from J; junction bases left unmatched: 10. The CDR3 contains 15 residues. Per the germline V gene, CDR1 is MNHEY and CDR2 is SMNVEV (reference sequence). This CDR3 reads CASRADRVAHNEQFF. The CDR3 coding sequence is TGTGCCAGCAGAGCCGACAGGGTGGCACACAATGAGCAGTTCTTC.

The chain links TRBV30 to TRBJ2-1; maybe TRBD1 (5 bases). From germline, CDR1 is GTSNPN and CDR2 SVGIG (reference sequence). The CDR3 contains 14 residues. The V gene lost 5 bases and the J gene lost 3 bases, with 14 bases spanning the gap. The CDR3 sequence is CAWVDNNYYNEQFF. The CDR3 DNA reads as TGTGCCTGGGTGGACAATAACTACTACAATGAGCAGTTCTTC.

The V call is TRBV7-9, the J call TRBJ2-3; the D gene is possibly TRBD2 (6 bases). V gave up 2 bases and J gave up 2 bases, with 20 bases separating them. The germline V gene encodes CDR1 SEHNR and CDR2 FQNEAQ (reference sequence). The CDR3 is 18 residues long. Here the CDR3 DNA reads TGTGCCAGCAGCTTATACCACGGAGGGGTGGTAGTCACAGATACGCAGTATTTT. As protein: CASSLYHGGVVVTDTQYF.

The CDR3 nucleotides read TGTGCCAGCCAGGGGGCTTCGGGAAACACCATATATTTT. It specifies CASQGASGNTIYF. This sequence joins TRBV3-1 (or the pseudogene TRBV3-2) and TRBJ1-3; TRBD1 agrees at 8 bases. The J segment lost 4 bases and the V segment lost 8 bases, leaving 4 bases of the junction unmatched. This CDR3 spans 13 amino acids. Germline-derived CDR1 and CDR2 are LGHDT and YNNKEL (reference sequence).

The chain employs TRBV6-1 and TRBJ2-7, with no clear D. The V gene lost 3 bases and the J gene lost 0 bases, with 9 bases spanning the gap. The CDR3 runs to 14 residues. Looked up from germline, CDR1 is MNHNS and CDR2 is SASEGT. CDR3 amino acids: CASSEMSSSYEQYF. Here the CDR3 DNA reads TGTGCCAGCAGTGAGATGAGTAGCTCCTACGAGCAGTACTTC.

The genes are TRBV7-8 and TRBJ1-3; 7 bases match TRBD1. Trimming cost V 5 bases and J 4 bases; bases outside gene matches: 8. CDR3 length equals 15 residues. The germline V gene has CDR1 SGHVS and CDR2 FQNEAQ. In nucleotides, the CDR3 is TGTGCCAGCAGCGCCGAGACAGGGTTCGGAAACACCATATATTTT. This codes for CASSAETGFGNTIYF.

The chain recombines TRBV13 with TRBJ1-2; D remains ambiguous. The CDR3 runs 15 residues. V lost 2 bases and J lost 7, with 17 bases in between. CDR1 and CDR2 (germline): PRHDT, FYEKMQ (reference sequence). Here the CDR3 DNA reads TGTGCCAGCAGCTTAACGGGGAAGGGAATCGGTGGCTACACCTTC. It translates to CASSLTGKGIGGYTF.

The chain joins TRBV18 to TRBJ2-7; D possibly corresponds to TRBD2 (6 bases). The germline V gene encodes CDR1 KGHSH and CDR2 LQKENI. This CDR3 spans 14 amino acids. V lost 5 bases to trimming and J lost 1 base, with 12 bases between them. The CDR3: CASSASRGSYEQYF. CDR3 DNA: TGTGCCAGCTCAGCCTCACGGGGGTCCTACGAGCAGTACTTC.